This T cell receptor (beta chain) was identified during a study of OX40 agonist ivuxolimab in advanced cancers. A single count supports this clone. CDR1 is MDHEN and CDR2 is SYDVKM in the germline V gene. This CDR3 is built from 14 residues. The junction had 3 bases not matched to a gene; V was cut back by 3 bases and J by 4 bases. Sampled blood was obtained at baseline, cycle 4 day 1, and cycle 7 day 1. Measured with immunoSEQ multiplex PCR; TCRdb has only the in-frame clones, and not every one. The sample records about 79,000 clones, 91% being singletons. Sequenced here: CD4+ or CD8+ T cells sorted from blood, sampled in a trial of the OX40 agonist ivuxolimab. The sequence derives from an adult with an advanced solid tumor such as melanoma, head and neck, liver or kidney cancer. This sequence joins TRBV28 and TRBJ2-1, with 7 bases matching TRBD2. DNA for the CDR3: TGTGCCAGCAGTTTGCGGGAGTGGTACAATGAGCAGTTCTTC. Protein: CASSLREWYNEQFF.